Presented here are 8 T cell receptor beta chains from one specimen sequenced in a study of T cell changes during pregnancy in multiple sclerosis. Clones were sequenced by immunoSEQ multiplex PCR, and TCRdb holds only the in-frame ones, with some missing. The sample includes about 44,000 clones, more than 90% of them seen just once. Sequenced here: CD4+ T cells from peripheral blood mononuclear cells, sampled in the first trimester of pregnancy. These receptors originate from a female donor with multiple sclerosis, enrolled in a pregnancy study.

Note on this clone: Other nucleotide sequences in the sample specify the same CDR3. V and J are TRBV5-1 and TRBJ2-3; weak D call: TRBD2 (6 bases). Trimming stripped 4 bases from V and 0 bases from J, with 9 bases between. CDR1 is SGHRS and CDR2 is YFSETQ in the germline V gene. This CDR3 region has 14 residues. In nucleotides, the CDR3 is TGCGCCAGCAGCCCAGGGACTAGCACAGATACGCAGTATTTT. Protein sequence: CASSPGTSTDTQYF.

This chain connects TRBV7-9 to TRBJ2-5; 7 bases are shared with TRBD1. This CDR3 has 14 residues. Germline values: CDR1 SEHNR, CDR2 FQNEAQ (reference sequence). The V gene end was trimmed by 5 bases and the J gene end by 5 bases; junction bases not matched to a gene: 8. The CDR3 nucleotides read TGTGCCAGCAGCGCTCCGGGACAGCGGGAGACCCAGTACTTC. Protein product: CASSAPGQRETQYF.

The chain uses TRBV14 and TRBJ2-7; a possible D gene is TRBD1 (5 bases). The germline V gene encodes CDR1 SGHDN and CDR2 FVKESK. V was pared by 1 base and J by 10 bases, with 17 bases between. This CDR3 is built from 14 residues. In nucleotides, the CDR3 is TGTGCCAGCAGCCAAGGGTCGGCCGGTAGGGGACAGTACTTC. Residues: CASSQGSAGRGQYF.

CDR3 sequence reads: CASSLGGGDQPQHF. The DNA for the CDR3 is TGTGCCAGCAGCTTAGGCGGGGGAGATCAGCCCCAGCATTTT. This chain links TRBV7-8 with TRBJ1-5; a possible D gene is TRBD1 (5 bases). Trimming left V 1 base short and J 5 bases short, with 9 bases between. Per the germline V gene, CDR1 is SGHVS and CDR2 is FQNEAQ. CDR3 length: 14 amino acids.

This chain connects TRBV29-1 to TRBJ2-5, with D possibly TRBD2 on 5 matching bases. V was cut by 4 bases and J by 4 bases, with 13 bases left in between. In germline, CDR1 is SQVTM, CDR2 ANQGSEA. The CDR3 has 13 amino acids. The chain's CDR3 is CSVAPSHGETQYF. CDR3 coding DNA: TGCAGCGTTGCCCCTAGCCATGGAGAGACCCAGTACTTC.

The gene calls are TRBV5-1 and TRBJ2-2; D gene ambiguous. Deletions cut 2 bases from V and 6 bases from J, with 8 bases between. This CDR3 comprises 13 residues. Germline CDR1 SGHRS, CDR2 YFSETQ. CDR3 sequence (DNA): TGCGCCAGCAGCTTCGAACTTCCCGGGGAGCTGTTTTTT. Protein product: CASSFELPGELFF.

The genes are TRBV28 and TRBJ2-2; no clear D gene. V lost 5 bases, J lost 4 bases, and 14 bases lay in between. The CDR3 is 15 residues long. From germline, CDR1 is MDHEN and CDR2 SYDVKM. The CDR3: CASSTPALVTGELFF. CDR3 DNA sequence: TGTGCCAGCAGTACGCCCGCGCTAGTCACCGGGGAGCTGTTTTTT.

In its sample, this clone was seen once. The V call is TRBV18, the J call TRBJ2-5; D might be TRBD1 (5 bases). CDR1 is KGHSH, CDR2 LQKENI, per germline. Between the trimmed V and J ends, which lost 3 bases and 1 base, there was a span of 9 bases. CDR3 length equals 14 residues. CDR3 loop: CASSPRQSQETQYF. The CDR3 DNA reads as TGTGCCAGCTCACCCCGACAGTCCCAAGAGACCCAGTACTTC.